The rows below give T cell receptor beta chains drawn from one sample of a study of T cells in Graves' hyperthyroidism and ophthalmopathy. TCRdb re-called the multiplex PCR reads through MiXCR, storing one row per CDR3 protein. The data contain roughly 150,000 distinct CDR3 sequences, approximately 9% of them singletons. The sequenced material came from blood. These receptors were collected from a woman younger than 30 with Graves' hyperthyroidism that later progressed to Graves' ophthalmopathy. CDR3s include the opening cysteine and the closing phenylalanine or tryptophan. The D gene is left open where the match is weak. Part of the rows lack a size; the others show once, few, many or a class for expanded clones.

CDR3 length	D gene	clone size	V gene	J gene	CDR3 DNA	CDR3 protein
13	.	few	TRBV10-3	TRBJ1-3	TGTGCCACTCTGGGCCTCTCTGGAAACACCATATATTTT	CATLGLSGNTIYF
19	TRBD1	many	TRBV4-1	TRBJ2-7	TGCGCCAGCAGCCAAGGTGTGCTTAACCGGGACAGGGCATTTCGAGGGCAGTACTTC	CASSQGVLNRDRAFRGQYF
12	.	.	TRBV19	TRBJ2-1	TGTGCCAGTACCCTGAAGGGGGATGAGCAGTTCTTC	CASTLKGDEQFF
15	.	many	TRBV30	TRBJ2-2	TGTGCCTGGGGTGACAGGTTCCGCAACACCGGGGAGCTGTTTTTT	CAWGDRFRNTGELFF
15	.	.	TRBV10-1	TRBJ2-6	TGCGCCAGCAGTAACGGCTTCTCTGGGGCCAACGTCCTGACTTTC	CASSNGFSGANVLTF
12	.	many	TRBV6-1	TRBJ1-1	TGTGCCAGCATGACCGGGAACACTGAAGCTTTCTTT	CASMTGNTEAFF
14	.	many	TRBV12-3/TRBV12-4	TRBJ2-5	TGTGCCAGCAGTTCTATAACCATACAGGAGACCCAGTACTTC	CASSSITIQETQYF
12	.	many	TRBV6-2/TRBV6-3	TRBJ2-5	TGTGCCAGCAGTTACGAGTGGCAGACCCAGTACTTC	CASSYEWQTQYF
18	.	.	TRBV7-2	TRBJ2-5	TGTGCCAGCAGCCCAGGTACCCGGGGACGTCCCCCCCAGGAGACCCAGTACTTC	CASSPGTRGRPPQETQYF
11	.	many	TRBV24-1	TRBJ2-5	TGTGCCACCAGTGATTTCGAGACCCAGTACTTC	CATSDFETQYF